These 32 T cell receptor delta chains were all obtained from the same sample, sequenced in a study of γδ T cells in repeated Plasmodium falciparum infection. Flow sorting of PBMC yielded separate Vgamma9/Vdelta2+ and Vdelta2-negative gammadelta T cell populations for bulk repertoire analysis. TCRdb re-processed the multiplex PCR reads using CATT. Found here are roughly 93,000 delta-chain clones, 1.4% of them singletons; the top ten hold more than 7.5%. The sample comprised gamma-delta T cells from blood. These receptors came from a pool of human donors (malaria-infected and uninfected, not separated).

This clone was counted ten times or more. V and J are TRDV1 and TRDJ1, with D maybe TRDD2 (6 bases). The J gene is not listed in TCRdb, so it was assigned here from a DNA match to germline. The CDR3 runs to 15 residues. Germline V CDR1 and CDR2: TSWWSYY, QGS. Trimming cost V 2 bases and J 3 bases, with 13 bases left between them. The CDR3 is CALGEGPPSADKLIF. CDR3 coding DNA: TGTGCTCTTGGGGAAGGCCCCCCTTCCGCCGATAAACTCATCTTT.

This clone came up many times. The rearrangement joins TRDV3 to TRDJ1; 9 positions match TRDD3. The CDR3 totals 17 residues. V gave up 2 bases and J gave up 1 base; unmatched junction bases: 14. In germline, CDR1 is TVYSNPD, CDR2 GDNSRS (reference sequence). The CDR3 here is CAFLSPGLGDSTDKLIF. CDR3 DNA: TGTGCCTTTCTTTCCCCTGGACTGGGGGACTCCACCGATAAACTCATCTTT.

J is TRDJ1 and V is TRDV1; 12 positions match TRDD3. The J gene is absent in TCRdb and was assigned here via DNA matching to germline. CDR3 length: 19 amino acids. Germline loops: CDR1 TSWWSYY, CDR2 QGS. V lost 2 bases to trimming and J lost 3 bases; unmatched junction nucleotides: 13. CDR3 sequence reads: CALGEYSRTGGYRADKLIF. The CDR3 coding sequence is TGTGCTCTTGGGGAATATTCCCGTACTGGGGGATACCGGGCCGATAAACTCATCTTT.

Concerning this clone itself: This likely reflects a read error, since a far larger clone is one base away. Additional DNA sequences in this sample encode the identical CDR3. The J gene was not called, though the V gene is TRDV1; the table's D gene call, TRDD3, was not cross checked with the DNA. CDR3 length: 23 residues. The germline CDR1 and CDR2 sequences are TSWWSYY and QGS. The DNA for the CDR3 is TGTGCTCTTGGGGACCCCTTCCCTTACTGGGGGACCGCGTCTGGCCCGTACACCGATAAGCTCATCTTT. It yields the protein CALGDPFPYWGTASGPYTDKLIF.

Only a few counts were recorded for this clone. The amino acid sequence in TCRdb belongs to a much larger clone and departs from this DNA's translation at residues 6 and 13, likely a sequencing read error; the sequence shown is translated from the DNA. The chain has TRDV2 and TRDJ1; D unclear. The CDR3 is made up of 15 amino acids. Per the germline V gene, CDR1 is GEAIGNYY and CDR2 is EKD. CDR3 sequence: CACDPPVLYTDKRIF. In DNA, the CDR3 is TGTGCCTGTGACCCCCCGGTCCTTTACACCGATAAACGCATCTTT.

This clone was observed a few times. This DNA's translation differs at residue 4 from TCRdb's protein, which comes from a much larger clone; a read error is likely, and the protein shown is translated from the DNA. V is TRDV2 and J is TRDJ1; tentative D call: TRDD2 (5 bases). The germline V gene encodes CDR1 GEAIGNYY and CDR2 EKD. This CDR3 comprises 15 residues. V was clipped by 5 bases and J by 3 bases, with 18 bases between them. CDR3 nucleotides: TGTGCCTGTGTCCCTCTACTCCTAAGGGCCGATAAACTCATCTTT. As protein: CACVPLLLRADKLIF.

The CDR3 DNA reads as TGTGCTCTTGGGGAACTAGATAATAGAATCTACACCGATAAACTCATCTTT. This translates into CALGELDNRIYTDKLIF. The J gene is TRDJ1, the V gene TRDV1, with D maybe TRDD1 (5 bases). The J gene, missing from TCRdb, was assigned here through DNA to germline matching. Trimming took off 0 bases at V and 0 bases at J, with 14 bases between the two ends. Per germline, CDR1 TSWWSYY and CDR2 QGS. This CDR3 region has 17 residues.

This clone has just a few counts. For this DNA, TCRdb reports the protein of a much larger clone, which diverges at residue 5, most likely from a read error; the protein presented here is translated directly from the DNA. The J gene is TRDJ1, the V gene TRDV3, with 12 positions matching TRDD3. TCRdb gives no J gene; it was assigned here by matching the DNA to germline. The CDR3 consists of 23 residues. From germline, CDR1 is TVYSNPD and CDR2 GDNSRS (reference sequence). With 1 base clipped from V and 3 bases from J, the junction kept 30 bases outside the gene matches. CDR3 amino acids: CAFIHPRPKLLTGGYIPSDKLIF. The CDR3 DNA follows: TGTGCCTTTATCCACCCACGGCCAAAATTACTAACTGGGGGATACATCCCCTCCGATAAACTCATCTTT.

This clone occurred a few times. A single base is all that separates this from a far larger clone, so a read error is likely. The same CDR3 can be traced to other DNA sequences in this sample. The chain carries TRDV1 and TRDJ1, with TRDD2 matching over 7 bases. V lost 2 bases to trimming and J lost 2 bases; unmatched junction nucleotides: 11. Per the germline V gene, CDR1 is TSWWSYY and CDR2 is QGS. This CDR3 has 17 amino acids. CDR3 sequence (DNA): TGTGCTCTTGGGGAAATCCCCCCGGTCCTTCCTACCGATAAACTCATCTTT. Protein sequence: CALGEIPPVLPTDKLIF.

This clone was found a few times. TCRdb's protein for this DNA is that of a much larger clone and differs from the translation at residue 16, likely a read error; the protein shown is the DNA translation. The chain carries TRDV1 and TRDJ1; D may be TRDD3 (5 bases). Because TCRdb records no J gene, it was assigned here through a match of the DNA to germline. The CDR3 covers 19 residues. Germline assignment: CDR1 TSWWSYY and CDR2 QGS. CDR3: CALGELDAPRLGWTDRLIF. The CDR3 DNA follows: TGTGCTCTTGGGGAACTAGACGCCCCTCGATTGGGGTGGACCGATAGACTCATCTTT.

In the case of this clone: This DNA's translation differs at residue 8 from TCRdb's protein, which comes from a much larger clone; a read error is likely, and the protein shown is translated from the DNA. The V and J genes are TRDV3 and TRDJ1; D may be TRDD3 (5 bases). The CDR3 extends over 21 amino acids. CDR1 is TVYSNPD, CDR2 GDNSRS, per germline (reference sequence). The germline V and J ends were trimmed by 2 bases and 3 bases, with 37 bases remaining between them. The CDR3 nucleotides are TGTGCCTTTGAGCCGACCTGGGTGATTAAGGCCACTTCGCGGGCTTCCGATAAACTCATCTTT. Translating it yields CAFEPTWVIKATSRASDKLIF. The full variable domain, completed using reference TRDV3 and TRDJ1, is CDKVTQSSPDQTVASGSEVVLLCTYDTVYSNPDLFWYRIRPDYSFQFVFYGDNSRSEGADFTQGRFSVKHILTQKAFHLVISPVRTEDSATYYCAFEPTWVIKATSRASDKLIFGKGTRVTVEP.

The table lists this clone with many counts. The protein in TCRdb stems from a much larger clone and differs at residue 11 from this DNA's translation, likely a read error; here the protein is translated from the DNA. The chain employs TRDV2 and TRDJ1, with TRDD3 identical over 9 bases. Germline assignment: CDR1 GEAIGNYY and CDR2 EKD. The V gene end was trimmed by 0 bases and the J gene end by 0 bases; junction bases not matched to a gene: 7. This CDR3 contains 17 residues. For the CDR3, the DNA is TGTGCCTGTGACACCGTCGGTACTGGGGGACACACCGATAAACTCATCTTT. As protein: CACDTVGTGGHTDKLIF.

This clone was counted only a few times. TCRdb attributes to this sequence the protein of a much larger clone, which differs from the DNA translation at residue 3; a read error is likely, and the protein displayed is translated from the DNA. This chain uses TRDV2 with TRDJ1; 9 bases line up with TRDD3. TCRdb does not report a J gene; here it was assigned by matching the DNA to germline references. Germline CDR1 is GEAIGNYY and CDR2 is EKD. CDR3 size: 16 residues. CDR3 residues: CARDSLLGENTDKLIF. Here the CDR3 DNA reads TGTGCCCGTGACTCCTTACTGGGGGAAAACACCGATAAACTCATCTTT.

The table lists this clone with many counts. For this DNA, TCRdb reports the protein of a much larger clone, which diverges at residue 5, most likely from a read error; the protein presented here is translated directly from the DNA. The DNA for the CDR3 is TGTGCCTGTGACGTCTGCGCACTGGGGGATAATAAACTCATCTTT. Its protein product is CACDVCALGDNKLIF. The V call is TRDV2, the J call TRDJ1; 11 bases agree with TRDD3. The J gene was not available in TCRdb and was assigned here by matching the DNA to germline segments. The CDR3 totals 15 residues. Looked up from germline, CDR1 is GEAIGNYY and CDR2 is EKD. Trimming took 3 bases from V and 6 from J; bases not matched to a gene: 8.

Ten or more counts support this clone. The protein TCRdb lists belongs to a much larger clone and differs from this DNA's translation at residue 10, which points to a read error; the protein shown is made from the DNA. The V gene is TRDV2, the J gene TRDJ2; D perhaps matches TRDD3 (5 bases). The J gene, not given by TCRdb, was assigned here from a germline match of the nucleotide sequence. The CDR3 extends over 16 amino acids. Germline CDR1 GEAIGNYY, CDR2 EKD. Trimming took off 2 bases at V and 4 bases at J, with 16 bases between the two ends. CDR3 loop: CACDIIGVGGTAQLFF. The CDR3 nucleotides read TGTGCCTGTGACATAATTGGGGTGGGAGGGACAGCACAACTCTTCTTT.

This clone has a handful of counts. This probably arose from a read error, given a far larger clone one base away. This sample includes further DNA sequences coding for the same CDR3. The V call is TRDV3, the J call TRDJ2; perhaps TRDD2 as D (9 bases). The CDR3 has 19 residues. CDR1 is TVYSNPD, CDR2 GDNSRS, per germline (reference sequence). The CDR3 DNA follows: TGTGCCTTCCTAGGCCTTCCTACGTCTTGGGGGATCTTGACAGCGCAACTCTTCTTT. Translating gives CAFLGLPTSWGILTAQLFF.

As for this clone: The protein that TCRdb holds for this DNA derives from a much larger clone and differs from the translated DNA at residue 15, which likely indicates a read error; the protein shown here is translated from the DNA. The V call is TRDV2, the J call TRDJ1; D is uncertain. TCRdb is silent on the J gene; assignment here came from matching the DNA to germline. The germline V gene has CDR1 GEAIGNYY and CDR2 EKD. This CDR3 is 20 amino acids long. Trimming took off 0 bases at V and 3 bases at J, with 28 bases between the two ends. The CDR3 nucleotides are TGTGCCTGTGACACCGTCCCCCAGCCCGCCACCGCCGCGTACGCCGATAAACTCATCTTT. Its translation is CACDTVPQPATAAYADKLIF.

This clone has only a few counts. This sequence is one base from a far larger clone and is likely a read error. The identical CDR3 is also encoded by other nucleotide sequences in the sample. The chain is built from TRDV2 and TRDJ1; D ambiguous. Assignment of the J gene here rests on matching the DNA to germline, because TCRdb gives none. The CDR3 extends over 14 amino acids. The germline gives CDR1 GEAIGNYY, CDR2 EKD. Written as DNA, the CDR3 is TGTGCCTGTGACCCGATTGCTTACACCGACAAACTCATCTTT. This gives the protein CACDPIAYTDKLIF.

In this sample, this clone turned up many times. TCRdb's protein, taken from a much larger clone, differs from this DNA's translation at residue 19, likely owing to a read error; the protein displayed comes from the DNA. This CDR3 is CACDTRPSYVLGASYTDKPIF. The CDR3, as DNA: TGTGCCTGTGACACCCGGCCTTCGTACGTACTGGGGGCCTCGTACACCGATAAACCCATCTTT. The V call is TRDV2, the J call TRDJ1; TRDD3 matches 8 bases. The CDR3 runs to 21 residues. CDR1 and CDR2 from the germline V gene are GEAIGNYY and EKD.

In the case of this clone: The protein held in TCRdb is that of a much larger clone and does not match this DNA's translation at residue 4, likely because of a read error; the protein shown is translated from the DNA. This CDR3 is CACGTVPSYGDGSRDTDKLIF. The CDR3 DNA reads TGTGCCTGTGGCACCGTTCCCTCCTACGGGGATGGGAGCCGGGACACCGATAAACTCATCTTT. The J gene is TRDJ1, the V gene TRDV2; D is possibly TRDD2 or TRDD3 (6 bases each). Germline V lookup: CDR1 GEAIGNYY, CDR2 EKD. The length of the CDR3 is 21 residues.

This clone showed up just a few times. This DNA's translation differs at residue 13 from TCRdb's protein, which comes from a much larger clone; a read error is likely, and the protein shown is translated from the DNA. The chain employs TRDV1 and TRDJ1; 7 bases line up with TRDD3. Because TCRdb records no J gene, it was assigned here through a match of the DNA to germline. V trimming: 8 bases; J trimming: 1 base; junction bases outside the gene matches: 22. Germline CDR1 is TSWWSYY and CDR2 is QGS. This CDR3 region has 19 residues. The CDR3 loop reads CALCRLQNLLGATTDKLIF. CDR3 bases: TGTGCTCTTTGTCGCCTTCAGAATCTCCTGGGGGCTACCACCGATAAACTCATCTTT.

On this clone itself: TCRdb pairs this DNA with a much larger clone's protein that differs at residue 12, likely a read error; the protein shown was translated from the DNA. This chain uses TRDV3 with TRDJ1; TRDD2 or TRDD3 may be the D gene (5 bases each). No J gene was available from TCRdb, and it was assigned here by a germline match of the DNA. Trimming cost V 0 bases and J 2 bases, with 37 bases left between them. This CDR3 region has 22 residues. The germline V gene has CDR1 TVYSNPD and CDR2 GDNSRS (reference sequence). The CDR3 sequence: CAFRASVGRRGGTPIRTDKLIF. The CDR3 coding sequence is TGTGCCTTTAGGGCTTCCGTAGGAAGGAGGGGGGGTACGCCGATAAGGACCGATAAACTCATCTTT. Based on the CDR3 plus reference TRDV3 and TRDJ1, the full variable domain is CDKVTQSSPDQTVASGSEVVLLCTYDTVYSNPDLFWYRIRPDYSFQFVFYGDNSRSEGADFTQGRFSVKHILTQKAFHLVISPVRTEDSATYYCAFRASVGRRGGTPIRTDKLIFGKGTRVTVEP.

This clone has at least ten counts. The V call is TRDV1, the J call TRDJ1; the match to TRDD3 covers 9 bases. In germline, CDR1 is TSWWSYY, CDR2 QGS. There are 17 residues in the CDR3. J gave up 5 bases and V 1 base, and 11 bases lay outside the gene matches. Written as DNA, the CDR3 is TGTGCTCTTGGGGAACCGAACCGTGTACTGGGGGAAGATAAACTCATCTTT. Protein sequence: CALGEPNRVLGEDKLIF.

Concerning this clone itself: The protein TCRdb gives is from a much larger clone and does not agree with this DNA's translation at residue 14, likely a read error; the protein shown here comes from the DNA. The genes are TRDV1 and TRDJ1; weak D call: TRDD2 (6 bases). Germline V gives CDR1 TSWWSYY, CDR2 QGS. The CDR3 is 16 residues long. Written as DNA, the CDR3 is TGTGCTCTTGGGGACTACTGCCTTCCACACACCGATAAACACATCTTT. This codes for CALGDYCLPHTDKHIF.

Note on this clone: TCRdb's listed protein matches a much larger clone and diverges from this DNA's translation at residue 11, likely through a read error; the protein shown comes from the DNA. This chain connects TRDV3 to TRDJ1; TRDD3 matches 7 bases. Germline lookup yields CDR1 TVYSNPD and CDR2 GDNSRS (reference sequence). V lost 1 base to trimming and J lost 7 bases; unmatched junction nucleotides: 27. The CDR3 runs to 19 residues. CDR3 region: CAFIPTSTYWWIRKAKLIF. The CDR3 bases are TGTGCCTTTATCCCTACTTCCACCTACTGGTGGATACGTAAGGCTAAACTCATCTTT.

This clone was detected a few times. TCRdb lists the protein of a much larger clone for this DNA, which differs at residue 3, so this is likely a read error; the protein given here is translated from the DNA itself. The chain joins TRDV2 to TRDJ2, with TRDD3 identical over 9 bases. The CDR3 length is 21 residues. Germline CDR1 reads GEAIGNYY; CDR2 reads EKD. The CDR3 sequence: CAWDTFLDWGTRAYLTAQLFF. The CDR3 DNA is TGTGCCTGGGACACCTTCCTTGACTGGGGGACAAGGGCCTATTTGACAGCACAACTCTTCTTT.

In its sample, this clone was seen a few times. With a far larger clone one base away, a read error is the likely cause. The same CDR3 can be traced to other DNA sequences in this sample. No J gene was named, though the V gene is TRDV1; the table's D call, TRDD3, was not checked against the DNA. The germline CDR1 and CDR2 sequences are TSWWSYY and QGS. The CDR3 is 22 residues long. The CDR3: CALGELANFITGGYAPARPLIF. The CDR3 coding sequence is TGTGCTCTTGGGGAACTAGCCAATTTCATTACTGGGGGATACGCCCCGGCCAGACCCCTAATCTTT.

The sample holds many counts of this clone. The chain has TRDV3 and TRDJ1; D is unresolved. Trimming cost V 0 bases and J 1 base, with 9 bases left between them. Per germline, CDR1 TVYSNPD and CDR2 GDNSRS (reference sequence). This CDR3 has 13 amino acids. The CDR3 loop reads CAFSQSATDKLIF. The CDR3 DNA sequence: TGTGCCTTTAGTCAGTCGGCCACCGATAAACTCATCTTT. The whole variable domain, filled in from reference TRDV3 and TRDJ1, reads CDKVTQSSPDQTVASGSEVVLLCTYDTVYSNPDLFWYRIRPDYSFQFVFYGDNSRSEGADFTQGRFSVKHILTQKAFHLVISPVRTEDSATYYCAFSQSATDKLIFGKGTRVTVEP.

There are a few counts of this clone. This DNA's translation and the protein TCRdb lists, from a much larger clone, do not match at residue 8, likely due to a read error; the protein shown is translated from the DNA. This chain connects TRDV1 to TRDJ1; possibly TRDD2 for D (5 bases). Assignment of the J gene here rests on matching the DNA to germline, because TCRdb gives none. The length of the CDR3 is 12 residues. Germline assignment: CDR1 TSWWSYY and CDR2 QGS. CDR3 coding DNA: TGTGCTCTCCTCCTTCACACCAATAAACTCATCTTT. It is translated as CALLLHTNKLIF.

This clone was found many times. A read error is likely here: a far larger clone is one base away. This same CDR3 is encoded by further DNA sequences in the sample. This sequence joins TRDV1 and TRDJ1; possibly TRDD3 for D (5 bases). TCRdb carries no J gene annotation; the J gene was assigned here by matching the DNA with germline. The CDR3 totals 19 residues. The germline V gene has CDR1 TSWWSYY and CDR2 QGS. The CDR3, as DNA: TGTGCCCTTGGGGAAACGTGGGGTCCCTCAGGGAAGTACACCGATAAACTCATCTTT. It is translated as CALGETWGPSGKYTDKLIF.

This clone was detected a few times. The protein TCRdb lists belongs to a much larger clone and differs from this DNA's translation at residue 12, which points to a read error; the protein shown is made from the DNA. The chain uses TRDV1 and TRDJ1; 7 bases are a match to TRDD2. As TCRdb names no J gene, one was assigned here on the basis of a DNA match to germline. Germline V gene sequence: CDR1 TSWWSYY, CDR2 QGS. V gave up 1 base and J gave up 0 bases; unmatched junction bases: 14. The CDR3 extends over 19 amino acids. CDR3 residues: CALGEPGFLRSTDTDKLIF. The CDR3 DNA reads TGTGCTCTTGGGGAACCGGGGTTCCTACGGTCTACAGACACCGATAAACTCATCTTT.

As regards this clone: This likely reflects a read error, since a far larger clone is one base away. Other nucleotide sequences from this sample produce the same CDR3. The chain has TRDV2 and TRDJ1; TRDD3 aligns across 8 bases. TCRdb supplies no J gene; here it was assigned by aligning the nucleotide sequence to germline. This CDR3 is 19 amino acids long. Germline lookup yields CDR1 GEAIGNYY and CDR2 EKD. J lost 0 bases, V lost 3 bases, and 17 bases had no gene match. DNA of the CDR3: TGTGCCTGTGACCCTATGCTTCTAGGGGATACCCCGTACACCGATAAACTCATCTTT. This gives the protein CACDPMLLGDTPYTDKLIF.